These T cell receptor beta chains were read from a single sample in a study of cytomegalovirus exposure and HLA in healthy donors. TCRdb keeps only in-frame clones here, not all; method: immunoSEQ multiplex PCR. Among 100,000 to 150,000 clones listed, roughly 72% were seen once. The source material was PBMCs. The receptors shown here come from a woman aged 50 to 60 in good health and CMV-seronegative. Both conserved end residues are part of each CDR3. Fields, in order: D gene, J gene, V gene, clone size, CDR3 protein, CDR3 DNA. A D gene is named only where the DNA matches it firmly. Clone size, where shown, is once, few, many, or a class for clones that have expanded.

d_call: .
j_call: TRBJ1-1
v_call: TRBV19
clone_size: .
cdr3_aa: CASTTLTPGGGTEAFF
cdr3_nt: TGTGCCAGTACTACCCTGACGCCGGGGGGCGGCACTGAAGCTTTCTTT

d_call: .
j_call: TRBJ1-5
v_call: TRBV15
clone_size: .
cdr3_aa: CATSRAGNQPQHF
cdr3_nt: TGTGCCACCAGCAGGGCGGGCAATCAGCCCCAGCATTTT

d_call: TRBD2
j_call: TRBJ2-1
v_call: TRBV4-1
clone_size: .
cdr3_aa: CASSHRLAVSYNEQFF
cdr3_nt: TGCGCCAGCAGCCATCGACTAGCGGTCTCCTACAATGAGCAGTTCTTC

d_call: .
j_call: TRBJ1-5
v_call: TRBV7-2
clone_size: .
cdr3_aa: CASSLGGISNQPQHF
cdr3_nt: TGTGCCAGCAGCTTAGGAGGGATTAGCAATCAGCCCCAGCATTTT

d_call: .
j_call: TRBJ2-6
v_call: TRBV27
clone_size: .
cdr3_aa: CASSLIGGSGANVLTF
cdr3_nt: TGTGCCAGCAGTTTAATAGGGGGCTCTGGGGCCAACGTCCTGACTTTC

d_call: .
j_call: TRBJ2-7
v_call: TRBV18
clone_size: .
cdr3_aa: CASSPRAYEQYF
cdr3_nt: TGTGCCAGCTCACCACGAGCCTACGAGCAGTACTTC

d_call: TRBD1
j_call: TRBJ1-5
v_call: TRBV4-1
clone_size: few
cdr3_aa: CASRDTGGGGQPQHF
cdr3_nt: TGCGCCAGCAGAGATACAGGGGGCGGGGGTCAGCCCCAGCATTTT

d_call: TRBD2
j_call: TRBJ2-1
v_call: TRBV29-1
clone_size: few
cdr3_aa: CSVEDTSGMSYNEQFF
cdr3_nt: TGCAGCGTTGAAGATACGAGCGGGATGTCCTACAATGAGCAGTTCTTC

d_call: TRBD2
j_call: TRBJ2-7
v_call: TRBV18
clone_size: .
cdr3_aa: CASSPQTSGNEQYF
cdr3_nt: TGTGCCAGCTCACCACAGACTAGCGGGAACGAGCAGTACTTC

d_call: .
j_call: TRBJ1-2
v_call: TRBV25-1
clone_size: .
cdr3_aa: CASSMLGGPNYGYTF
cdr3_nt: TGTGCCAGCAGTATGTTGGGGGGGCCTAACTATGGCTACACCTTC

d_call: TRBD2
j_call: TRBJ2-4
v_call: TRBV7-9
clone_size: .
cdr3_aa: CASSGPGLAGATNIQYF
cdr3_nt: TGTGCCAGCAGCGGACCCGGACTAGCGGGAGCGACTAACATTCAGTACTTC

d_call: TRBD2
j_call: TRBJ2-1
v_call: TRBV19
clone_size: .
cdr3_aa: CASSFTSGSFDEQFF
cdr3_nt: TGTGCCAGTAGCTTCACTAGCGGGAGTTTCGATGAGCAGTTCTTC

d_call: TRBD2
j_call: TRBJ2-3
v_call: TRBV7-9
clone_size: .
cdr3_aa: CASSLGATSGRNTQYF
cdr3_nt: TGTGCCAGCAGCTTAGGGGCGACTAGCGGGAGAAATACGCAGTATTTT

d_call: .
j_call: TRBJ2-1
v_call: TRBV4-1
clone_size: .
cdr3_aa: CASSRAVGEQFF
cdr3_nt: TGCGCCAGCAGCCGGGCCGTAGGTGAGCAGTTCTTC

d_call: TRBD1
j_call: TRBJ2-3
v_call: TRBV4-1
clone_size: .
cdr3_aa: CASSINPGDSNQPQYF
cdr3_nt: TGCGCCAGCAGCATAAACCCAGGGGACAGCAATCAGCCCCAGTATTTT

d_call: TRBD1
j_call: TRBJ2-7
v_call: TRBV18
clone_size: .
cdr3_aa: CASSLGQVSNEQCF
cdr3_nt: TGTGCCAGCTCACTGGGACAGGTCTCCAACGAGCAGTGCTTC

d_call: TRBD1
j_call: TRBJ1-5
v_call: TRBV28
clone_size: .
cdr3_aa: CASSLRQGGNQPQHF
cdr3_nt: TGTGCCAGCAGTCTCCGACAGGGTGGCAATCAGCCCCAGCATTTT

d_call: TRBD1
j_call: TRBJ1-3
v_call: TRBV2
clone_size: .
cdr3_aa: CASSGDRASGNTIYF
cdr3_nt: TGTGCCAGCAGCGGGGACAGGGCATCTGGAAACACCATATATTTT

d_call: .
j_call: TRBJ1-2
v_call: TRBV20-1
clone_size: .
cdr3_aa: CSARDTDTF
cdr3_nt: TGCAGTGCTAGAGACACTGACACCTTC

d_call: TRBD2
j_call: TRBJ2-1
v_call: TRBV7-8
clone_size: once
cdr3_aa: CASSPLAGVRNEQFF
cdr3_nt: TGTGCCAGCAGCCCTTTAGCGGGAGTGCGGAATGAGCAGTTCTTC

d_call: TRBD1
j_call: TRBJ2-7
v_call: TRBV4-1
clone_size: .
cdr3_aa: CASSQGSDRVTYEQYF
cdr3_nt: TGCGCCAGCAGCCAAGGATCCGACAGGGTAACCTACGAGCAGTACTTC

d_call: .
j_call: TRBJ1-2
v_call: TRBV19
clone_size: .
cdr3_aa: CASISGDGYTF
cdr3_nt: TGTGCCAGTATCTCCGGGGATGGCTACACCTTC

d_call: TRBD2
j_call: TRBJ2-5
v_call: TRBV28
clone_size: .
cdr3_aa: CASSFTGGGKTQYF
cdr3_nt: TGTGCCAGCAGTTTCACGGGAGGAGGGAAGACCCAGTACTTC

d_call: .
j_call: TRBJ1-1
v_call: TRBV27
clone_size: .
cdr3_aa: CASSFVQGSEAFF
cdr3_nt: TGTGCCAGCAGTTTCGTACAGGGCTCTGAAGCTTTCTTT

d_call: .
j_call: TRBJ1-5
v_call: TRBV4-2
clone_size: few
cdr3_aa: CASSQDTGGRQPQHF
cdr3_nt: TGTGCCAGCAGCCAAGATACCGGGGGGCGTCAGCCCCAGCATTTT

d_call: TRBD1
j_call: TRBJ2-3
v_call: TRBV5-6
clone_size: .
cdr3_aa: CASSLWTGGTDTQYF
cdr3_nt: TGTGCCAGCAGCCTATGGACAGGGGGCACAGATACGCAGTATTTT

d_call: .
j_call: TRBJ1-2
v_call: TRBV29-1
clone_size: .
cdr3_aa: CSVERGLAGGYTF
cdr3_nt: TGCAGCGTTGAAAGGGGGTTGGCTGGTGGCTACACCTTC

d_call: .
j_call: TRBJ2-7
v_call: TRBV28
clone_size: .
cdr3_aa: CASSLPVTEQYF
cdr3_nt: TGTGCCAGCAGTCTCCCGGTTACCGAGCAGTACTTC

d_call: TRBD2
j_call: TRBJ2-7
v_call: TRBV7-2
clone_size: .
cdr3_aa: CASSLMGLEISYEQYF
cdr3_nt: TGTGCCAGCAGCCTTATGGGACTAGAGATCTCCTACGAGCAGTACTTC

d_call: TRBD1
j_call: TRBJ1-5
v_call: TRBV30
clone_size: .
cdr3_aa: CASGQGSNQPQNF
cdr3_nt: TGTGCCTCGGGACAGGGGAGCAATCAGCCCCAGAATTTT

d_call: .
j_call: TRBJ1-6
v_call: TRBV30
clone_size: .
cdr3_aa: CAWSVPSGVSPLHF
cdr3_nt: TGTGCCTGGAGTGTACCTTCAGGGGTCTCACCCCTCCACTTT

d_call: .
j_call: TRBJ1-1
v_call: TRBV28
clone_size: .
cdr3_aa: CASSLPGRGTEAFF
cdr3_nt: TGTGCCAGCAGTTTACCAGGGAGGGGCACTGAAGCTTTCTTT

d_call: TRBD2
j_call: TRBJ2-1
v_call: TRBV7-2
clone_size: .
cdr3_aa: CASSLGGLAGGPGNEQFF
cdr3_nt: TGTGCCAGCAGCTTAGGGGGACTAGCGGGAGGGCCGGGCAATGAGCAGTTCTTC

d_call: .
j_call: TRBJ1-1
v_call: TRBV13
clone_size: .
cdr3_aa: CASSPRGGRNTEAFF
cdr3_nt: TGTGCCAGCAGCCCACGGGGGGGGCGGAACACTGAAGCTTTCTTT

d_call: .
j_call: TRBJ1-6
v_call: TRBV30
clone_size: .
cdr3_aa: CAWSSDPGNSPLHF
cdr3_nt: TGTGCCTGGTCTAGCGACCCGGGGAATTCACCCCTCCACTTT

d_call: TRBD1
j_call: TRBJ2-1
v_call: TRBV5-4
clone_size: .
cdr3_aa: CASSEGQSSYNEQFF
cdr3_nt: TGTGCCAGCAGCGAGGGACAGAGCTCCTACAATGAGCAGTTCTTC

d_call: .
j_call: TRBJ1-2
v_call: TRBV7-2
clone_size: .
cdr3_aa: CASSSPLGAQGVYGYTF
cdr3_nt: TGTGCCAGCAGCTCCCCGCTAGGGGCCCAAGGTGTCTATGGCTACACCTTC

d_call: TRBD1
j_call: TRBJ2-7
v_call: TRBV19
clone_size: few
cdr3_aa: CASSTRTGTIYEQYF
cdr3_nt: TGTGCCAGTAGTACGAGGACAGGGACGATCTACGAGCAGTACTTC

d_call: TRBD2
j_call: TRBJ2-6
v_call: TRBV6-4
clone_size: .
cdr3_aa: CASSQTSVILSGANVLTF
cdr3_nt: TGTGCCAGCAGCCAGACTAGCGTCATACTTTCTGGGGCCAACGTCCTGACTTTC

d_call: .
j_call: TRBJ2-7
v_call: TRBV7-9
clone_size: .
cdr3_aa: CASSLGPGTYEQYF
cdr3_nt: TGTGCCAGCAGCTTAGGGCCGGGAACCTACGAGCAGTACTTC

d_call: .
j_call: TRBJ1-1
v_call: TRBV29-1
clone_size: .
cdr3_aa: CSVEGRVGTEAFF
cdr3_nt: TGCAGCGTTGAGGGGAGGGTCGGAACTGAAGCTTTCTTT

d_call: .
j_call: TRBJ1-4
v_call: TRBV9
clone_size: .
cdr3_aa: CASSPLNEKLFF
cdr3_nt: TGTGCCAGCAGCCCCCTTAATGAAAAACTGTTTTTT

d_call: TRBD2
j_call: TRBJ2-1
v_call: TRBV5-1
clone_size: .
cdr3_aa: CASSPRWGTSGRSYNEQFF
cdr3_nt: TGCGCCAGCAGCCCGAGATGGGGGACTAGCGGGAGGTCCTACAATGAGCAGTTCTTC

d_call: .
j_call: TRBJ1-1
v_call: TRBV6-1
clone_size: .
cdr3_aa: CATQPTVNTEAFF
cdr3_nt: TGTGCCACACAGCCGACAGTGAACACTGAAGCTTTCTTT

d_call: TRBD1
j_call: TRBJ1-2
v_call: TRBV11-3
clone_size: few
cdr3_aa: CASSWGTGTNGYTF
cdr3_nt: TGTGCCAGCAGCTGGGGGACAGGTACTAACGGCTACACCTTC

d_call: TRBD1
j_call: TRBJ2-7
v_call: TRBV15
clone_size: .
cdr3_aa: CATSRATGTGSYEQYF
cdr3_nt: TGTGCCACCAGCAGGGCAACCGGGACAGGGTCCTACGAGCAGTACTTC

d_call: .
j_call: TRBJ2-3
v_call: TRBV5-1
clone_size: .
cdr3_aa: CASSLIGTSTDTQYF
cdr3_nt: TGCGCCAGCAGCTTGATAGGGACTAGCACAGATACGCAGTATTTT

d_call: TRBD2
j_call: TRBJ2-1
v_call: TRBV4-1
clone_size: once
cdr3_aa: CASSRTSGGLADNEQFF
cdr3_nt: TGCGCCAGCAGCCGAACCTCCGGAGGACTAGCCGACAATGAGCAGTTCTTC

d_call: .
j_call: TRBJ2-2
v_call: TRBV18
clone_size: many
cdr3_aa: CASSPDYQSTGELFF
cdr3_nt: TGTGCCAGCTCACCAGACTACCAGTCCACCGGGGAGCTGTTTTTT

d_call: TRBD1
j_call: TRBJ2-2
v_call: TRBV2
clone_size: .
cdr3_aa: CASSGGGQGRTGELFF
cdr3_nt: TGTGCCAGCAGTGGGGGAGGACAGGGTCGCACCGGGGAGCTGTTTTTT

d_call: .
j_call: TRBJ2-7
v_call: TRBV6-5
clone_size: .
cdr3_aa: CASSFQGPMGEQYF
cdr3_nt: TGTGCCAGCAGTTTCCAGGGCCCGATGGGCGAGCAGTACTTC

d_call: .
j_call: TRBJ2-7
v_call: TRBV9
clone_size: .
cdr3_aa: CASSVAGSYEQYF
cdr3_nt: TGTGCCAGCAGCGTTGCAGGGTCCTACGAGCAGTACTTC

d_call: .
j_call: TRBJ1-2
v_call: TRBV6-5
clone_size: few
cdr3_aa: CASSSVEGGYTF
cdr3_nt: TGTGCCAGCAGCAGCGTGGAGGGTGGCTACACCTTC